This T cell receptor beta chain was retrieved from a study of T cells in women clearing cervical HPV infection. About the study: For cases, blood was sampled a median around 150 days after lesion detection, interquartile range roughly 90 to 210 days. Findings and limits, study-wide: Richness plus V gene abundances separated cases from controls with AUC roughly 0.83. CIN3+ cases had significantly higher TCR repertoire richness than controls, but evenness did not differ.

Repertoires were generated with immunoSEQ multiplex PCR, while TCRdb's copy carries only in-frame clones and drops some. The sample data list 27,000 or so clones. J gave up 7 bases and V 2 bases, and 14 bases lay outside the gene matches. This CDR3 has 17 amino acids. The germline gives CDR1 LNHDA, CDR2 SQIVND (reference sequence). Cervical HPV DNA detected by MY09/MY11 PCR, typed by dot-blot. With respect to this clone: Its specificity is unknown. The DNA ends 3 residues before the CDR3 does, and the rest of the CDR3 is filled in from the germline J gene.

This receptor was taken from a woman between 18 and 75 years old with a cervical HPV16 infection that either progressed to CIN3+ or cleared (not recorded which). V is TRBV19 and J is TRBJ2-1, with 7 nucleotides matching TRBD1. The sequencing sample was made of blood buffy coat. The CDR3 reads CASSINRRTWTGNEQFF. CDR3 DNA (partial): TGTGCCAGTAGTATAAACCGAAGAACCTGGACAGGAAATGAG.